These 9 T cell receptor beta chains were sequenced from one sample in a study of T cell responses to AZD1222 COVID-19 vaccine. The method was immunoSEQ multiplex PCR; TCRdb's version includes in-frame clones alone and lacks a portion of them. Among around 67,000 clones listed, around 83% were seen once. The sequenced sample was peripheral blood, obtained on day 0 of AZD1222 vaccination. The receptors were gathered from an adult in good health.

The V call is TRBV15, the J call TRBJ1-4; 8 bases line up with TRBD1. V lost 2 bases to trimming and J lost 3 bases; unmatched junction nucleotides: 2. Germline loops: CDR1 LNHNV, CDR2 YYDKDF (reference sequence). The CDR3 has 15 amino acids. DNA for the CDR3: TGTGCCACCAGCAGATCACAGGGGGCTAATGAAAAACTGTTTTTT. It specifies CATSRSQGANEKLFF.

The gene calls are TRBV7-9 and TRBJ2-7, with 9 bases aligning to TRBD1. CDR1 and CDR2 (germline): SEHNR, FQNEAQ (reference sequence). This CDR3 has 19 residues. J gave up 0 bases and V 5 bases, and 17 bases lay outside the gene matches. The CDR3 DNA sequence: TGTGCCAGCAGCAGGGTCGGGACAGGGCATCAGCGGAGCTCCTACGAGCAGTACTTC. As protein: CASSRVGTGHQRSSYEQYF.

This sequence joins TRBV6-5 and TRBJ1-2; D unclear. Germline assignment: CDR1 MNHEY and CDR2 SVGAGI. Trimming removed 6 bases at V and 8 bases at J, with 13 bases between. This CDR3 is 12 amino acids long. The CDR3 DNA is TGTGCCAGCAGAGCGGGTATGGGCGGCTACACCTTC. Translation: CASRAGMGGYTF.

V is TRBV5-8 and J is TRBJ2-5, with a possible D match to TRBD1 (6 bases). The V end lost 5 bases, the J end lost 6 bases, and 20 bases lay between the germline ends. The CDR3 is made up of 15 amino acids. Germline lookup yields CDR1 SGHTS and CDR2 YDEGEE. CDR3 bases: TGTGCCAGCAGTCGAGACAGGACGTTATTTAAGACCCAGTACTTC. Amino acid sequence: CASSRDRTLFKTQYF.

The CDR3, as DNA: TGTGCCAGCAACCCCGGGCCGAGAATTGACCAAGAGACCCAGTACTTC. It yields the protein CASNPGPRIDQETQYF. The chain links TRBV9 to TRBJ2-5; D call uncertain. The CDR3 covers 16 residues. Trimming removed 6 bases from V and 0 bases from J, with 18 bases in between. The germline gives CDR1 SGDLS, CDR2 YYNGEE. Based on the CDR3 plus reference TRBV9 and TRBJ2-5, the full variable domain is DSGVTQTPKHLITATGQRVTLRCSPRSGDLSVYWYQQSLDQGLQFLIQYYNGEERAKGNILERFSAQQFPDLHSELNLSSLELGDSALYFCASNPGPRIDQETQYFGPGTRLLVL.

The rearrangement links TRBV11-2 to TRBJ1-3; D is unresolved. Germline CDR1 and CDR2: SGHAT and FQNNGV. The CDR3 loop spans 14 amino acids. V shed 2 bases and J shed 0 bases, with 5 bases lying between them. The CDR3 DNA sequence: TGTGCCAGCAGCTTAAGAGCCTCTGGAAACACCATATATTTT. Its translation: CASSLRASGNTIYF. Looking up the rest from reference TRBV11-2 and TRBJ1-3 gives the full variable domain: EAGVAQSPRYKIIEKRQSVAFWCNPISGHATLYWYQQILGQGPKLLIQFQNNGVVDDSQLPKDRFSAERLKGVDSTLKIQPAKLEDSAVYLCASSLRASGNTIYFGEGSWLTVV.

The chain carries TRBV15 and TRBJ1-2; no definite D call. The V gene lost 2 bases and the J gene lost 8 bases, with 12 bases spanning the gap. The length of the CDR3 is 13 residues. The germline CDR1 and CDR2 sequences are LNHNV and YYDKDF (reference sequence). The CDR3 region has the DNA TGTGCCACCAGCAGAATCTCCACCGGCGGCTACACCTTC. Amino acid sequence: CATSRISTGGYTF.

The chain links TRBV15 to TRBJ1-1, with a tentative D call TRBD1 (6 bases). The CDR3 runs to 13 residues. V was shortened by 0 bases and J by 8 bases, with 10 bases between the two germline ends. Per germline, CDR1 LNHNV and CDR2 YYDKDF (reference sequence). CDR3 sequence: CATSREFGTEAFF. The CDR3 nucleotides are TGTGCCACCAGCAGAGAGTTTGGGACAGAAGCTTTCTTT.

The chain combines TRBV4-1 with TRBJ1-2; 7 nucleotides agree with TRBD1. This CDR3 comprises 15 residues. The V segment lost 4 bases and the J segment 3 bases; nucleotides outside the gene matches: 8. Germline values: CDR1 MGHRA, CDR2 YSYEKL. In DNA, the CDR3 is TGCGCCAGCAGCCCTAGGGGAGGACAGGACTATGGCTACACCTTC. Its protein is CASSPRGGQDYGYTF.